A selection of T cell receptor beta chains follows, all from one sample in a study of technical replicates of blood from several donors. Sequencing was performed with immunoSEQ multiplex PCR; in TCRdb, only in-frame clones are kept and a portion is missing. The sample holds 55,000 to 75,000 clones; about 95% are singletons and the top ten take over 2.5%. Sequencing was done on a sample of PBMCs. All receptors derive from a human donor in good health. Some clones in this sample may be carry-over from other donors' samples. Both conserved end residues are trimmed from each CDR3. Fields, in order: V gene, J gene, CDR3 protein.

v_call: TRBV6-5; j_call: TRBJ2-6; cdr3_aa: ASSKGTAGANVLT
v_call: TRBV7-9; j_call: TRBJ2-1; cdr3_aa: ASSSLTSHNEQF
v_call: TRBV4-3; j_call: TRBJ1-1; cdr3_aa: ASSGRDGRTEAF
v_call: TRBV4-3; j_call: TRBJ1-2; cdr3_aa: ASSQDRVGGYT
v_call: TRBV7-2; j_call: TRBJ1-5; cdr3_aa: ASSPSRTGIGNQPQH
v_call: TRBV6-5; j_call: TRBJ2-1; cdr3_aa: ASSKGGSYNEQF
v_call: TRBV7-8; j_call: TRBJ2-7; cdr3_aa: ASSPRDFNEQY
v_call: TRBV10-3; j_call: TRBJ2-6; cdr3_aa: AISVSLGANVLT
v_call: TRBV25-1; j_call: TRBJ1-1; cdr3_aa: ASSGPSDTEAF
v_call: TRBV18; j_call: TRBJ1-6; cdr3_aa: ASSPEYNSPLH
v_call: TRBV2; j_call: TRBJ2-7; cdr3_aa: ASSDDRGRNEQY
v_call: TRBV4-3; j_call: TRBJ1-3; cdr3_aa: ASSQAAGEAGNTIY
v_call: TRBV6-1; j_call: TRBJ2-5; cdr3_aa: ASSSQRGAWETQY
v_call: TRBV18; j_call: TRBJ2-5; cdr3_aa: ASSPWTSGASGETQY
v_call: TRBV27; j_call: TRBJ2-7; cdr3_aa: ASSPGTGSHYEQY
v_call: TRBV27; j_call: TRBJ2-1; cdr3_aa: ASNTASGRFPGSSYNEQF